This TCR beta chain was observed in a study of cytomegalovirus exposure and HLA in healthy donors. PCR primers comprised 60 Vbeta and 13 Jbeta primers. Data came from immunoSEQ multiplex PCR; TCRdb stores just in-frame clones and leaves some out. This sample carries roughly 150,000 clones, roughly 83% of them seen once, and the ten largest clones take 1% to 1.5%. V was pared by 5 bases and J by 7 bases, with 4 bases of the junction left unmatched. The CDR3 has 12 residues. Germline CDR1 MNHEY, CDR2 SVGAGI. Study conclusions and caveats: A few CMV-associated chains proved CMV antigen-specific in vitro. Donor immune exposure was known only as CMV serostatus. Later on, a genetic analysis was performed. It linked a missense variant in DCLRE1C with V- and J-gene trimming of TCR beta.

As for this clone: The antigen remains undetermined.

These donors, healthy bone marrow donors, were studied. The chain is built from TRBV6-5 and TRBJ1-1, with 7 bases that match TRBD1. This receptor was identified in a boy younger than 10 in good health and CMV-seronegative. The sequenced material came from PBMCs. This CDR3 reads CASSPDRVEAFF. The CDR3 DNA is TGTGCCAGCAGTCCCGACAGGGTTGAAGCTTTCTTT.